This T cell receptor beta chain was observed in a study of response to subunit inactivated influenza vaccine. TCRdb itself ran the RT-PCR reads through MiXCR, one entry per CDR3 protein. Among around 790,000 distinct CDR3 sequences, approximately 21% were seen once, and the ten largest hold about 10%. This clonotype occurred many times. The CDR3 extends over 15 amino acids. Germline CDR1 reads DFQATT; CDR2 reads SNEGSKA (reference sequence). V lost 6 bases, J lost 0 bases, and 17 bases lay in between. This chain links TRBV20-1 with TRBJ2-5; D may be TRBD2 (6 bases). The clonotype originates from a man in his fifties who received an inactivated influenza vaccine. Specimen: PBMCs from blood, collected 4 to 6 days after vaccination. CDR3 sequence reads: CSARDFSLYQETQYF. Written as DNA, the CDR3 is TGCAGTGCAAGGGACTTCTCACTGTACCAAGAGACCCAGTACTTC.